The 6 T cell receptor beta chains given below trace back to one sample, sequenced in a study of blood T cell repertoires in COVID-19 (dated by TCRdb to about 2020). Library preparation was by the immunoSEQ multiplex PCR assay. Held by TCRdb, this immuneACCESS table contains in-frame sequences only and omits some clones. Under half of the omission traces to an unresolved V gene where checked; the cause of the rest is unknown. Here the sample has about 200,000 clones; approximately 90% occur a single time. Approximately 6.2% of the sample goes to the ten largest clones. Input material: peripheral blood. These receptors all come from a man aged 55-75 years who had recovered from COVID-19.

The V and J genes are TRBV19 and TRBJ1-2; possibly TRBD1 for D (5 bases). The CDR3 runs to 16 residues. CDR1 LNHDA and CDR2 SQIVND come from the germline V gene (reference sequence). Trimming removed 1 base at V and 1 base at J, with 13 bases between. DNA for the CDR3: TGTGCCAGTAGTATAGCTCGACAGTCCTTTAACTATGGCTACACCTTC. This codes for CASSIARQSFNYGYTF. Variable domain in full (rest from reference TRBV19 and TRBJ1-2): DGGITQSPKYLFRKEGQNVTLSCEQNLNHDAMYWYRQDPGQGLRLIYYSQIVNDFQKGDIAEGYSVSREKKESFPLTVTSAQKNPTAFYLCASSIARQSFNYGYTFGSGTRLTVV.

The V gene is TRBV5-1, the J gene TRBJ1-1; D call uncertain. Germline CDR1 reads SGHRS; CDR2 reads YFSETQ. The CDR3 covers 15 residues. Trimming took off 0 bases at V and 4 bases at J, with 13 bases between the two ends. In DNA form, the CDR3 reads TGCGCCAGCAGCTTGGGGGTTGGAGGAAGCACTGAAGCTTTCTTT. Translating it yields CASSLGVGGSTEAFF. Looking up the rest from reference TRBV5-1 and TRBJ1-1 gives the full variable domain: KAGVTQTPRYLIKTRGQQVTLSCSPISGHRSVSWYQQTPGQGLQFLFEYFSETQRNKGNFPGRFSGRQFSNSRSEMNVSTLELGDSALYLCASSLGVGGSTEAFFGQGTRLTVV.

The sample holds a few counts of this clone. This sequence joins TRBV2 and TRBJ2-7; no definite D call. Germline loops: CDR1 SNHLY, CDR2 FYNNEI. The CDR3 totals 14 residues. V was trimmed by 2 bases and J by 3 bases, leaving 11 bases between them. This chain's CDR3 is CASSELGRYYEQYF. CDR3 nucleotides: TGTGCCAGCAGTGAATTGGGCAGGTACTACGAGCAGTACTTC.

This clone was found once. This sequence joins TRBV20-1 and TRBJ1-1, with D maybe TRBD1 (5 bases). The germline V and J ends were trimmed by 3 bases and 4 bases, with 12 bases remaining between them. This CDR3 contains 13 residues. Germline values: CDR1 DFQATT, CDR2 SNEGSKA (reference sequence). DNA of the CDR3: TGCAGTGCTAGTCAGGGAAGGAGCACTGAAGCTTTCTTT. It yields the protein CSASQGRSTEAFF.

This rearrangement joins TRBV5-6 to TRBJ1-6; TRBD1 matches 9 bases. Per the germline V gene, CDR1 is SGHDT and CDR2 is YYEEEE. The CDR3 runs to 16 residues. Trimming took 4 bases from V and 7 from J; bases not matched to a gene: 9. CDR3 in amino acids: CASSPKATGGNSPLHF. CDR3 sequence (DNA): TGTGCCAGCAGCCCTAAGGCGACAGGGGGAAATTCACCCCTCCACTTT.

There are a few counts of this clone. The CDR3 DNA reads as TGTGCCAGTAGTAGGGTTGACGACGAGGACAATGAGCAGTTCTTC. This translates into CASSRVDDEDNEQFF. This sequence joins TRBV19 and TRBJ2-1; D unresolved. This CDR3 contains 15 residues. Germline lookup yields CDR1 LNHDA and CDR2 SQIVND (reference sequence). V was clipped by 4 bases and J by 5 bases, with 15 bases between them.